The 26 T cell receptor beta chains in this list originate from one sample, sequenced in a study of preoperative IRX-2 immunotherapy in early breast cancer. Measured with immunoSEQ multiplex PCR; TCRdb has only the in-frame clones, and not every one. The data show approximately 30,000 clones, roughly 95% seen once. Treatment indicated: preoperative locoregional IRX-2 cytokine immunotherapy. Sample acquisition took place from a patient treated with IRX-2 immunotherapy. The receptors here all came from a human donor with breast cancer.

V gene TRBV18 combines with J gene TRBJ2-3; 7 nucleotides line up with TRBD2. CDR1 and CDR2 from the germline V gene are KGHSH and LQKENI. This CDR3 is built from 15 residues. V lost 6 bases and J lost 2; bases outside the gene matches: 8. Here the CDR3 reads CASSVTSLITDTQYF. The DNA of the CDR3 is TGTGCCAGCTCCGTGACTAGCCTAATCACAGATACGCAGTATTTT. The entire variable domain, with the rest obtained from reference TRBV18 and TRBJ2-3, is as follows: NAGVMQNPRHLVRRRGQEARLRCSPMKGHSHVYWYRQLPEEGLKFMVYLQKENIIDESGMPKERFSAEFPKEGPSILRIQQVVRGDSAAYFCASSVTSLITDTQYFGPGTRLTVL.

As for this clone: An end of the junction differs from the germline gene, which may be a read error. This sequence joins TRBV7-7 and TRBJ1-4; no firm D call. The CDR3 runs 13 residues. Per the germline V gene, CDR1 is SSHAT and CDR2 is FNYEAQ (reference sequence). Here the CDR3 DNA reads TGTGCTAGCAGCAGACTGATAAATGAAAAACTGTTTTTT. Translated, it gives CASSRLINEKLFF.

The rearrangement links TRBV28 to TRBJ2-6; perhaps TRBD1 as D (6 bases). V gave up 2 bases and J gave up 0 bases, with 8 bases separating them. This CDR3 contains 16 residues. Germline V gene data show CDR1 as MDHEN and CDR2 as SYDVKM. This chain's CDR3 is CASSLTGNSGANVLTF. In DNA, the CDR3 is TGTGCCAGCAGTTTAACAGGGAACTCTGGGGCCAACGTCCTGACTTTC. The full variable domain, with the rest looked up from reference TRBV28 and TRBJ2-6, is DVKVTQSSRYLVKRTGEKVFLECVQDMDHENMFWYRQDPGLGLRLIYFSYDVKMKEKGDIPEGYSVSREKKERFSLILESASTNQTSMYLCASSLTGNSGANVLTFGAGSRLTVL.

The V gene is TRBV6-1, the J gene TRBJ2-7; D is uncertain. The germline V gene encodes CDR1 MNHNS and CDR2 SASEGT. Trimming removed 2 bases from V and 1 base from J, with 9 bases in between. The CDR3 contains 14 residues. DNA of the CDR3: TGTGCCAGCAGTGAATTAGGCAGATCCTACGAGCAGTACTTC. Its protein product is CASSELGRSYEQYF.

The rearrangement uses TRBV5-6 and TRBJ2-2; D remains unclear. Trimming removed 1 base from V and 2 bases from J, with 18 bases in between. Germline V gene sequence: CDR1 SGHDT, CDR2 YYEEEE. The CDR3 sequence is 18 residues long. Here the CDR3 DNA reads TGTGCCAGCAGCTTGTTAGGCCAGCCCGGGTTCAACACCGGGGAGCTGTTTTTT. Translated: CASSLLGQPGFNTGELFF.

The CDR3, as DNA: TGTGCCAGCAGCTTAGCCATGACAAGGCCGAACACTGAAGCTTTCTTT. Translated: CASSLAMTRPNTEAFF. J is TRBJ1-1 and V is TRBV7-2; D unclear. The V and J ends lost 0 bases and 1 base respectively, with 12 bases between them. The germline CDR1 and CDR2 sequences are SGHTA and FQGNSA. The CDR3 spans 16 residues.

This rearrangement joins TRBV19 to TRBJ2-1; no clear D gene. The CDR3 consists of 13 residues. The germline gives CDR1 LNHDA, CDR2 SQIVND (reference sequence). V lost 1 base, J lost 5 bases, and 6 bases lay in between. The CDR3 DNA is TGTGCCAGTAGTATAGGAGGTCACAATGAGCAGTTCTTC. It specifies CASSIGGHNEQFF. The full variable domain, in which reference TRBV19 and TRBJ2-1 provide the parts outside the CDR3, is DGGITQSPKYLFRKEGQNVTLSCEQNLNHDAMYWYRQDPGQGLRLIYYSQIVNDFQKGDIAEGYSVSREKKESFPLTVTSAQKNPTAFYLCASSIGGHNEQFFGPGTRLTVL.

The chain is built from TRBV5-8 and TRBJ1-1; 9 bases agree with TRBD1. Germline assignment: CDR1 SGHTS and CDR2 YDEGEE. The CDR3 spans 14 residues. J gave up 5 bases and V 3 bases, and 5 bases lay outside the gene matches. Here the CDR3 reads CASSYGDRATEAFF. The CDR3 DNA is TGTGCCAGCAGCTATGGGGACAGGGCGACTGAAGCTTTCTTT.

This clone was observed once. The rearrangement uses TRBV5-4 and TRBJ2-3; either TRBD1 or TRBD2 may fit D (5 bases each). Germline V lookup: CDR1 SGHNT, CDR2 YYREEE (reference sequence). V was trimmed by 2 bases and J by 9 bases, leaving 16 bases between them. This CDR3 has 14 residues. CDR3 region: CASSFWTNGDTQYF. CDR3 coding DNA: TGTGCCAGCAGCTTTTGGACAAACGGGGACACGCAGTATTTT.

This clone has just one count. CDR3 coding DNA: TGCAGCGTTGAAGGTGGGAGGGGAGGCCACGAGCAGTACTTC. Protein product: CSVEGGRGGHEQYF. The chain joins TRBV29-1 to TRBJ2-7, with TRBD2 matching over 7 bases. Trimming removed 1 base from V and 5 bases from J; junction bases left unmatched: 8. There are 14 residues in the CDR3. Germline CDR1 and CDR2: SQVTM and ANQGSEA.

The J gene is TRBJ1-2, the V gene TRBV29-1; perhaps TRBD1 as D (5 bases). Trimming removed 4 bases from V and 1 base from J, with 7 bases in between. CDR1 SQVTM and CDR2 ANQGSEA come from the germline V gene. The CDR3 extends over 12 amino acids. CDR3 loop: CSVAQGNYGYTF. As DNA, the CDR3 is TGCAGCGTTGCTCAGGGTAACTATGGCTACACCTTC.

The chain has TRBV18 and TRBJ2-1; D uncertain. Germline V gene lookup returns CDR1 KGHSH and CDR2 LQKENI. V lost 6 bases to trimming and J lost 0 bases, with 12 bases between them. CDR3 size: 15 residues. The CDR3 DNA reads TGTGCCAGCTCGGGAAACGAGGACTCCTACAATGAGCAGTTCTTC. Amino acid sequence: CASSGNEDSYNEQFF.

The V gene is TRBV27, the J gene TRBJ2-7; D not certain. V gave up 3 bases and J gave up 1 base, with 10 bases separating them. In germline, CDR1 is MNHEY, CDR2 SMNVEV (reference sequence). The CDR3 contains 14 residues. The CDR3 coding sequence is TGTGCCAGCAGTTTGAGCCCTCAATCCTACGAGCAGTACTTC. Protein sequence: CASSLSPQSYEQYF.

This chain joins TRBV6-6 and TRBJ2-4; D remains unclear. From germline, CDR1 is MNHNY and CDR2 SVGAGI (reference sequence). V was shortened by 7 bases and J by 1 base, with 11 bases between the two germline ends. The CDR3 runs 14 residues. The CDR3 DNA reads TGTGCCAGCAACCAAGACGGGGCCAAAAACATTCAGTACTTC. This encodes CASNQDGAKNIQYF.

The chain couples TRBV18 to TRBJ1-2; D gene uncertain. Germline V gives CDR1 KGHSH, CDR2 LQKENI. V lost 2 bases, J lost 3 bases, and 7 bases lay in between. The length of the CDR3 is 13 residues. The CDR3 nucleotides read TGTGCCAGCTCACCAGCACCCTACTATGGCTACACCTTC. Protein sequence: CASSPAPYYGYTF. The entire variable domain, with the rest obtained from reference TRBV18 and TRBJ1-2, is as follows: NAGVMQNPRHLVRRRGQEARLRCSPMKGHSHVYWYRQLPEEGLKFMVYLQKENIIDESGMPKERFSAEFPKEGPSILRIQQVVRGDSAAYFCASSPAPYYGYTFGSGTRLTVV.

This sequence joins TRBV29-1 and TRBJ2-2; D is unresolved. This CDR3 is built from 12 residues. With 4 bases removed from V and 2 bases from J, the gap between germline ends came to 5 bases. Germline CDR1 reads SQVTM; CDR2 reads ANQGSEA. The CDR3 DNA sequence: TGCAGCGTTGGGCCCAACACCGGGGAGCTGTTTTTT. Translation: CSVGPNTGELFF.

The gene calls are TRBV9 and TRBJ2-1; D might be TRBD2 (5 bases). CDR3 length: 16 residues. Germline V CDR1 and CDR2: SGDLS, YYNGEE. Trimming stripped 1 base from V and 0 bases from J, with 11 bases between. CDR3 sequence reads: CASSVFGKSSYNEQFF. The CDR3 nucleotides read TGTGCCAGCAGCGTATTCGGGAAATCCTCCTACAATGAGCAGTTCTTC.

This clone was counted once. The rearrangement joins TRBV18 to TRBJ2-7, with D possibly being TRBD2 (5 bases). Germline CDR1 is KGHSH and CDR2 is LQKENI. V lost 0 bases, J lost 7 bases, and 7 bases lay in between. This CDR3 contains 12 residues. In DNA, the CDR3 is TGTGCCAGCTCACCACCGGCGGGTGAGCAGTACTTC. As protein: CASSPPAGEQYF.

V gene TRBV6-6 combines with J gene TRBJ2-1; D is ambiguous. Between the trimmed V and J ends, which lost 5 bases and 6 bases, there was a span of 14 bases. CDR1 and CDR2 from the germline V gene are MNHNY and SVGAGI (reference sequence). The CDR3 consists of 14 residues. CDR3: CASSPRMGSNEQFF. The CDR3 DNA reads TGTGCCAGCAGTCCCCGGATGGGTAGCAATGAGCAGTTCTTC.

This sequence joins TRBV9 and TRBJ2-1; D tentatively fits TRBD1 or TRBD2 (6 bases each). Germline assignment: CDR1 SGDLS and CDR2 YYNGEE. V was shortened by 4 bases and J by 9 bases, with 17 bases between the two germline ends. The CDR3 runs 14 residues. CDR3 in amino acids: CASSPRRLGGEQFF. CDR3 sequence (DNA): TGTGCCAGCAGCCCCCGTAGACTAGGGGGTGAGCAGTTCTTC. The full variable domain, with the rest looked up from reference TRBV9 and TRBJ2-1, is DSGVTQTPKHLITATGQRVTLRCSPRSGDLSVYWYQQSLDQGLQFLIQYYNGEERAKGNILERFSAQQFPDLHSELNLSSLELGDSALYFCASSPRRLGGEQFFGPGTRLTVL.

The rearrangement uses TRBV18 and TRBJ1-4; D perhaps matches TRBD1 (5 bases). The ends were cut back, 5 bases at V and 0 bases at J, with 16 bases in the middle. The CDR3 runs 17 residues. Germline CDR1 and CDR2: KGHSH and LQKENI. The CDR3 DNA sequence: TGTGCCAGCTCAGCGACAGCCACATTTGCAACTAATGAAAAACTGTTTTTT. The encoded protein is CASSATATFATNEKLFF.

The chain recombines TRBV28 with TRBJ2-7; D is unresolved. The CDR3 length is 9 residues. Trimming cost V 10 bases and J 3 bases, with 4 bases left between them. CDR1 and CDR2 (germline): MDHEN, SYDVKM. Here the CDR3 reads CANLYEQYF. CDR3 sequence (DNA): TGTGCCAACCTCTACGAGCAGTACTTC.

This chain links TRBV6-6 with TRBJ1-1; D gene ambiguous. Germline V gene sequence: CDR1 MNHNY, CDR2 SVGAGI (reference sequence). The V end lost 0 bases, the J end lost 1 base, and 12 bases lay between the germline ends. This CDR3 region has 16 residues. The CDR3 nucleotides read TGTGCCAGCAGTTACTCGAGGGCCGCCAGGAACACTGAAGCTTTCTTT. Its translation: CASSYSRAARNTEAFF.

The rearrangement joins TRBV27 to TRBJ2-7; 13 positions match TRBD2. The junction had 8 bases not matched to a gene; V was cut back by 2 bases and J by 4 bases. The CDR3 sequence is 17 residues long. The germline CDR1 and CDR2 sequences are MNHEY and SMNVEV (reference sequence). The CDR3 DNA follows: TGTGCCAGCAGTTTACTCTCCGGGACTAGCGGGACGTACGAGCAGTACTTC. Translated: CASSLLSGTSGTYEQYF.

The chain recombines TRBV10-2 with TRBJ2-3; D assignment may be TRBD1 or TRBD2 (5 bases each). The CDR3 totals 16 residues. Trimming cost V 5 bases and J 0 bases, with 15 bases left between them. Germline loops: CDR1 WSHSY, CDR2 SAAADI. CDR3 protein: CASSPGTSHSTDTQYF. The CDR3 DNA is TGCGCCAGCAGTCCAGGGACCAGTCATAGCACAGATACGCAGTATTTT.

The chain has TRBV4-1 and TRBJ2-1, with D perhaps assigned TRBD1 or TRBD2 (6 bases each). The CDR3 is 16 amino acids. Deletions cut 0 bases from V and 8 bases from J, with 17 bases between. Germline CDR1 and CDR2: MGHRA and YSYEKL. The CDR3 protein is CASSQDTAPGADEQFF. The CDR3, as DNA: TGCGCCAGCAGCCAAGACACGGCTCCGGGGGCCGATGAGCAGTTCTTC.